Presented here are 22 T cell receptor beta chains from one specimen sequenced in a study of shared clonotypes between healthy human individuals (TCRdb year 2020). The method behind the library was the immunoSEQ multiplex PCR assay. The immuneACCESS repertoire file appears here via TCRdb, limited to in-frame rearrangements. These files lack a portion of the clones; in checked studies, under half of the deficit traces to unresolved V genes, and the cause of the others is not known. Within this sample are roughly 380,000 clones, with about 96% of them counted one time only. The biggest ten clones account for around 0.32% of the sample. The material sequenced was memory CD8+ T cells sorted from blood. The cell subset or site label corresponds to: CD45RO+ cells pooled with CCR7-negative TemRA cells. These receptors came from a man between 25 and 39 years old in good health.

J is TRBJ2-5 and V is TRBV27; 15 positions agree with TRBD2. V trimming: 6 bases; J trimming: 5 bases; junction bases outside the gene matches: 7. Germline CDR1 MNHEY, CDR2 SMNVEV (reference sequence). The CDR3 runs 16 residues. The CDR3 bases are TGTGCCAGCAGCTGGACTAGCGGGAGGGCCTGGGAGACCCAGTACTTC. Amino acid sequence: CASSWTSGRAWETQYF.

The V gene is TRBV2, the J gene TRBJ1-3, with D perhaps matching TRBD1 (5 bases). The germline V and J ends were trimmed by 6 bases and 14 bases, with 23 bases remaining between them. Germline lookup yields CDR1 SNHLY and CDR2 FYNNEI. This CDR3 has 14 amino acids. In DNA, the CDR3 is TGTGCCAGCAGGCGAGAAGCCCCGGGACTTCAGGTATATTTT. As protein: CASRREAPGLQVYF.

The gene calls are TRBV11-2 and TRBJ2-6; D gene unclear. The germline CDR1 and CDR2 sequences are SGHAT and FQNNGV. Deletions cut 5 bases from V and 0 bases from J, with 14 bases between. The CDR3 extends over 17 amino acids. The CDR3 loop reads CASSPPGRYSGANVLTF. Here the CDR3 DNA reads TGTGCCAGCAGCCCACCCGGGCGGTACTCTGGGGCCAACGTCCTGACTTTC.

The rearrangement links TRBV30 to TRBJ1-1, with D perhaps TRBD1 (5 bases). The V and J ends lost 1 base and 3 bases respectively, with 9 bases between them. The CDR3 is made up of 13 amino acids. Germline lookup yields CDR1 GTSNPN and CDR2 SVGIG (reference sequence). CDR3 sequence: CAWSDGADTEAFF. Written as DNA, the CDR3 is TGTGCCTGGAGTGATGGGGCCGACACTGAAGCTTTCTTT. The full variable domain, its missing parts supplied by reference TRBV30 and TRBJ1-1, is SQTIHQWPATLVQPVGSPLSLECTVEGTSNPNLYWYRQAAGRGLQLLFYSVGIGQISSEVPQNLSASRPQDRQFILSSKKLLLSDSGFYLCAWSDGADTEAFFGQGTRLTVV.

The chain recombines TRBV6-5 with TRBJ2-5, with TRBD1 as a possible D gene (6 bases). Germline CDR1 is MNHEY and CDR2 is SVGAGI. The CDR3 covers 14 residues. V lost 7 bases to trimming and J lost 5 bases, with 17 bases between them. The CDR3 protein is CASIRQVSSETQYF. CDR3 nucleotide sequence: TGTGCCAGCATCCGACAGGTATCGAGCGAGACCCAGTACTTC.

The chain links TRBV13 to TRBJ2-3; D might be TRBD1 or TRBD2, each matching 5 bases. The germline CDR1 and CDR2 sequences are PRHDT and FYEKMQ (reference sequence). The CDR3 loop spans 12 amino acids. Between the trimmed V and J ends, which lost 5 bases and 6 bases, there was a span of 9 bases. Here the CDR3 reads CASSPRDDTQYF. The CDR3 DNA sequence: TGTGCCAGCAGCCCCAGGGACGATACGCAGTATTTT.

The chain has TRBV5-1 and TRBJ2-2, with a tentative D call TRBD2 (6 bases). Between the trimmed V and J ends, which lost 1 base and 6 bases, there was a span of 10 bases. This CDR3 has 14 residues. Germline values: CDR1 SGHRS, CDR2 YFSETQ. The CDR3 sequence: CASSLTGESGELFF. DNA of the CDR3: TGCGCCAGCAGCTTGACGGGGGAGTCCGGGGAGCTGTTTTTT.

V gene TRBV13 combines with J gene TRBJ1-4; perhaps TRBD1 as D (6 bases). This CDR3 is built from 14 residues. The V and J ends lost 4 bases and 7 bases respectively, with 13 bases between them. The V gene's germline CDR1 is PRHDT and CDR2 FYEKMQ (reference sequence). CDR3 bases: TGTGCCAGCAGCTCACAGGGTATTGGTGAAAAACTGTTTTTT. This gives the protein CASSSQGIGEKLFF. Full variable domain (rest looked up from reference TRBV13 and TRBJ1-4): AAGVIQSPRHLIKEKRETATLKCYPIPRHDTVYWYQQGPGQDPQFLISFYEKMQSDKGSIPDRFSAQQFSDYHSELNMSSLELGDSALYFCASSSQGIGEKLFFGSGTQLSVL.

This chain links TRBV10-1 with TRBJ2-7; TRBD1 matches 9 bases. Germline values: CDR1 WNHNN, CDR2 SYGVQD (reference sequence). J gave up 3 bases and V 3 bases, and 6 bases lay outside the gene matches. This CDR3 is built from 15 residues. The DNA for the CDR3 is TGCGCCAGCAGTGAACGGACAGGGGCAGGCTACGAGCAGTACTTC. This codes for CASSERTGAGYEQYF.

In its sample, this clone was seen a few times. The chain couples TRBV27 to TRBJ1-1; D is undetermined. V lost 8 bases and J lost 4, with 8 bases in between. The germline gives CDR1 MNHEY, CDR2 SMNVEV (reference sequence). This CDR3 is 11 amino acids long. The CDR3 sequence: CASLWGTEAFF. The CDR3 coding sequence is TGTGCCAGCCTCTGGGGCACTGAAGCTTTCTTT.

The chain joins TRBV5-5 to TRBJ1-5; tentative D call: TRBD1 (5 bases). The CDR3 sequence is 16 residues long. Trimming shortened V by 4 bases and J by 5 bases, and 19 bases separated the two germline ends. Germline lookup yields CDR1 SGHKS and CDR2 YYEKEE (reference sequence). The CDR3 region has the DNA TGTGCCAGCAGCCGGACTGGTGCTAGGGACTATCAGCCCCAGCATTTT. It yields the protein CASSRTGARDYQPQHF.

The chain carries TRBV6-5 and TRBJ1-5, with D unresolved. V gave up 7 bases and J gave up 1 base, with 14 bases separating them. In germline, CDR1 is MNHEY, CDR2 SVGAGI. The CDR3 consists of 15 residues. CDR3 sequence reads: CASKPTRGSNQPQHF. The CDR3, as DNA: TGTGCCAGCAAACCCACCCGAGGGAGCAATCAGCCCCAGCATTTT.

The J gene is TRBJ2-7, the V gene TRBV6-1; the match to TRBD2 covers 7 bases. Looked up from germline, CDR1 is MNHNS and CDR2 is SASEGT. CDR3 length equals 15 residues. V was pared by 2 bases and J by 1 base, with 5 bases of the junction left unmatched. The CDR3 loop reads CASSERGSLSYEQYF. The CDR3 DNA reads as TGTGCCAGCAGTGAACGCGGGAGTTTGTCCTACGAGCAGTACTTC.

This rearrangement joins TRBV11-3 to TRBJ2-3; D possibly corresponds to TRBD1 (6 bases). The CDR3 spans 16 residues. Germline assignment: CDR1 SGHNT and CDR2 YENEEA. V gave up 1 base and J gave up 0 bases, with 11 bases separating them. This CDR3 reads CASSLGGRGSTDTQYF. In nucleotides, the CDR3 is TGTGCCAGCAGCTTAGGTGGCAGGGGAAGCACAGATACGCAGTATTTT.

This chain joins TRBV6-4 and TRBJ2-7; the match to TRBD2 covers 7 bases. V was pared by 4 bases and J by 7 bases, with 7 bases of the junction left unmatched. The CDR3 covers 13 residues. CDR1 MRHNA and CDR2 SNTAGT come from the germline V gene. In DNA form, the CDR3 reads TGTGCCAGCAGTGCGACTAGCTTGGGAGAGCAGTACTTC. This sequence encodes CASSATSLGEQYF.

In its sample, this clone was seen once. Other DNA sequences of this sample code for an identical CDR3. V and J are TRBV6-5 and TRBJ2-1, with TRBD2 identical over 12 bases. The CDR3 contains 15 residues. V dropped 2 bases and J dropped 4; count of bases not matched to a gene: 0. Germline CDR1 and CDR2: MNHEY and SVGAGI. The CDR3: CASSYGTSGYNEQFF. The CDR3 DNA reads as TGTGCCAGCAGTTACGGGACTAGCGGGTACAATGAGCAGTTCTTC.

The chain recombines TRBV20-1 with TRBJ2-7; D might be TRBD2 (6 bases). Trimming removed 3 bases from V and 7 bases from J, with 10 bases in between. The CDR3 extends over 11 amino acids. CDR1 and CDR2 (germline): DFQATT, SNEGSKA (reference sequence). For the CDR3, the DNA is TGCAGTGCTAGCGGGAGTGGGGAGCAGTACTTC. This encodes CSASGSGEQYF.

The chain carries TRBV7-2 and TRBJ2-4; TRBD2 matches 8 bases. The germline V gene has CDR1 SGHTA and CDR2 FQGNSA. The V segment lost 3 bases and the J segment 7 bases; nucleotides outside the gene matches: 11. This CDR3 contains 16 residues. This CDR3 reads CASSFGGASGSNIQYF. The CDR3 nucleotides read TGTGCCAGCAGCTTTGGGGGGGCAAGCGGGAGTAACATTCAGTACTTC.

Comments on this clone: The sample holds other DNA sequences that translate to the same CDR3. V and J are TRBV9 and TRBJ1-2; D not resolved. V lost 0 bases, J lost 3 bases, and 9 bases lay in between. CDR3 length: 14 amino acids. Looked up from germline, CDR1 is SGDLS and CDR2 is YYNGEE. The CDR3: CASSVGTGDYGYTF. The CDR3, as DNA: TGTGCCAGCAGCGTAGGTACGGGAGACTATGGCTACACCTTC.

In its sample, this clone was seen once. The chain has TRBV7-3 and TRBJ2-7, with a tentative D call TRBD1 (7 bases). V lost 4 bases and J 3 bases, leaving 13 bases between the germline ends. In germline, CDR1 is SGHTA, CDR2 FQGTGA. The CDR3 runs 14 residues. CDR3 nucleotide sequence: TGTGCCAGCAGCTCAGGAGGGGGCCACTACGAGCAGTACTTC. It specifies CASSSGGGHYEQYF. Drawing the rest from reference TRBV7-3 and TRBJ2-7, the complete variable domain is GAGVSQTPSNKVTEKGKYVELRCDPISGHTALYWYRQSLGQGPEFLIYFQGTGAADDSGLPNDRFFAVRPEGSVSTLKIQRTERGDSAVYLCASSSGGGHYEQYFGPGTRLTVT.

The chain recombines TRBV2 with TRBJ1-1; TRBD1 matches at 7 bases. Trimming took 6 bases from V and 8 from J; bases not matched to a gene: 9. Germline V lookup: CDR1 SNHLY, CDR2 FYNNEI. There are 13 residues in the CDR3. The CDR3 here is CASSEQGESEAFF. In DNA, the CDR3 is TGTGCCAGCAGCGAGCAGGGGGAGTCCGAAGCTTTCTTT.

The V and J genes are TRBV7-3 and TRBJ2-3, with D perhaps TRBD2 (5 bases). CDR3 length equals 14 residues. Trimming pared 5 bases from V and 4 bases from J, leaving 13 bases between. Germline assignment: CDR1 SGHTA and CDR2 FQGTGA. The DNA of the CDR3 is TGTGCCAGCAGCGAAACCGACGGGGCAGATACGCAGTATTTT. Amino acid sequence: CASSETDGADTQYF.